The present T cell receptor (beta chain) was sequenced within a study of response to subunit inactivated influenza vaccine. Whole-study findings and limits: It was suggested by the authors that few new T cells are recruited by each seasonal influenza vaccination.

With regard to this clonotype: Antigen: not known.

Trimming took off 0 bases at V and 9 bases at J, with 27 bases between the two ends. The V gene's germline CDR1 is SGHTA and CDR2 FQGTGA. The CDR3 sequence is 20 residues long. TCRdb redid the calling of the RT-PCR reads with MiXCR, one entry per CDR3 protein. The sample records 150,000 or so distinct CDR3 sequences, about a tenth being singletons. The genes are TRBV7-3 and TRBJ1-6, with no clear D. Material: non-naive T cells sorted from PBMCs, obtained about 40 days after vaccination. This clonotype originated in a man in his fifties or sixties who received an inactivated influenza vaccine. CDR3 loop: CASSLTGMFSDGFISSPLHF. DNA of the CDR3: TGTGCCAGCAGCTTAACAGGGATGTTTTCCGACGGTTTTATCTCTTCACCCCTCCACTTT.